A single T cell receptor (beta chain) is shown here with its context. This sample is part of a study of blood T cell repertoires in COVID-19. Study-wide background: COVID-19 samples, acute and convalescent, were from the United States, Italy and Spain. From T cells, B-cell-depleted T cells, or PBMCs came the material, which was cDNA or gDNA.

The repertoire was sequenced with immunoSEQ multiplex PCR; TCRdb's copy has only in-frame clones and lacks some. The sample holds around 340,000 clones, 86% seen once. The trim removed 4 bases at V and 4 bases at J, leaving 6 bases unmatched. The CDR3 is made up of 14 amino acids. Germline loops: CDR1 SGHNT, CDR2 YYREEE (reference sequence). Participants were placed into cohorts based on the clinical history they reported. This TCR was recovered from a woman in her 40s with acute COVID-19. V and J are TRBV5-4 and TRBJ2-5, with TRBD1 identical over 8 bases. The sample was PBMCs or T cells enriched from blood (not recorded which). The CDR3 spells CASSRKTGAETQYF. The CDR3 DNA reads TGTGCCAGCAGCCGAAAGACAGGGGCAGAGACCCAGTACTTC.